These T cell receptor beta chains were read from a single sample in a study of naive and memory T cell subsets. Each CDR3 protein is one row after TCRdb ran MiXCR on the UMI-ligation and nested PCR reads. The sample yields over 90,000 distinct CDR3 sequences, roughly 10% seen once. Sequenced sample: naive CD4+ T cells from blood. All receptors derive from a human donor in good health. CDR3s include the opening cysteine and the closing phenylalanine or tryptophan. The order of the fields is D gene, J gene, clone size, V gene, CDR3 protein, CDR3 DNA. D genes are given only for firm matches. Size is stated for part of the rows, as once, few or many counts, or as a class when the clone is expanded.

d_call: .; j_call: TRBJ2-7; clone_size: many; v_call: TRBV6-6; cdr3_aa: CASRGPDRSGYEQYF; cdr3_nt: TGTGCCAGCAGGGGTCCGGACAGATCTGGCTACGAGCAGTACTTC
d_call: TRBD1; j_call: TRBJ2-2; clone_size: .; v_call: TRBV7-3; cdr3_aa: CASTLGQGARNTGELFF; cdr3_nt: TGTGCCAGCACCCTAGGACAGGGAGCAAGAAACACCGGGGAGCTGTTTTTT
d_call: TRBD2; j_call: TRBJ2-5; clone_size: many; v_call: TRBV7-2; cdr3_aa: CASSLGGGVETQYF; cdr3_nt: TGTGCCAGCAGCTTAGGGGGGGGAGTTGAGACCCAGTACTTC
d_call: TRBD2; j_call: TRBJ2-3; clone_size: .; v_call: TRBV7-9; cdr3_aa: CASSPGLAADTQYF; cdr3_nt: TGTGCCAGCAGCCCAGGACTAGCTGCAGATACGCAGTATTTT
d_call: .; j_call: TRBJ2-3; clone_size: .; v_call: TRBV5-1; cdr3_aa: CASSLRGLDSGTDTQYF; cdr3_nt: TGCGCCAGCAGCTTGCGGGGATTGGATAGTGGCACAGATACGCAGTATTTT
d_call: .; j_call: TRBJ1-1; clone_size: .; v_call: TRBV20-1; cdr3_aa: CSAPRSGGQSAFF; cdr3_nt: TGCAGTGCTCCGCGTAGTGGGGGTCAGTCGGCTTTCTTT
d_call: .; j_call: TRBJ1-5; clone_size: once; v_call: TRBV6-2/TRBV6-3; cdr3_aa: CASSVRGRWNQPQHF; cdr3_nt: TGTGCCAGCAGTGTCAGGGGACGGTGGAATCAGCCCCAGCATTTT
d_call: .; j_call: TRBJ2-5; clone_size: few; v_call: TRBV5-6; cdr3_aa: CASSFRVGQETQYF; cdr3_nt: TGTGCCAGCAGCTTCAGGGTCGGGCAAGAGACCCAGTACTTC
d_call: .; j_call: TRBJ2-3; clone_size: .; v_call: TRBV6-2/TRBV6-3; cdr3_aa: CASSGRVADTQYF; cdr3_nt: TGTGCCAGCAGTGGCCGAGTGGCAGATACGCAGTATTTT
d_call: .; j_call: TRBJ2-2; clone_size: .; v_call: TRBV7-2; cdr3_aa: CASSPRGGAQPFTGELFF; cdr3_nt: TGTGCCAGCAGCCCGAGAGGGGGGGCCCAGCCCTTCACCGGGGAGCTGTTTTTT
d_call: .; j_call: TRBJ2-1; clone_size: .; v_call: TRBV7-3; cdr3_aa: CASSFRPLGGMNEQFF; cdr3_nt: TGTGCCAGCAGCTTCCGACCGCTAGGAGGGATGAATGAGCAGTTCTTC
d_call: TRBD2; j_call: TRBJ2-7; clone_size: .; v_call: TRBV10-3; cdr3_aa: CAISSSTSGSNEQYF; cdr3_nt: TGTGCCATCAGTTCTTCGACTAGCGGGAGTAACGAGCAGTACTTC
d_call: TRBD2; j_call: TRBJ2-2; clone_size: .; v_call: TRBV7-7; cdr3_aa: CASSSTGTSVPGELFF; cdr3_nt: TGTGCTAGCAGCTCCACGGGGACTAGCGTTCCCGGGGAGCTGTTTTTT
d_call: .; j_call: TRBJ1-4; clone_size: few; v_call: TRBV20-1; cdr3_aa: CSAIFNEKLFF; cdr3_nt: TGCAGTGCTATCTTTAATGAAAAACTGTTTTTT
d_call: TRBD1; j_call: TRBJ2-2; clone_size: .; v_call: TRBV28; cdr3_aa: CASSEQGYTGELFF; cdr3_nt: TGTGCCAGCAGTGAACAGGGGTACACCGGGGAGCTGTTTTTT
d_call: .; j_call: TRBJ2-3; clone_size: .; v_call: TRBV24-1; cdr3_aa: CATSDLGVPPDTQYF; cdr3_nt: TGTGCCACCAGTGATTTGGGGGTTCCCCCGGATACGCAGTATTTT
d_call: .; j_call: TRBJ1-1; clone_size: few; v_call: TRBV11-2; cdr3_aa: CASSLGGAGWTEAFF; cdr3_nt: TGTGCCAGCAGCTTAGGGGGGGCAGGGTGGACTGAAGCTTTCTTT
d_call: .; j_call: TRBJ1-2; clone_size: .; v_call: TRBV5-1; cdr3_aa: CASSLGQTKSYGYTF; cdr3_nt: TGCGCCAGCAGCTTGGGGCAGACTAAGAGCTATGGCTACACCTTC
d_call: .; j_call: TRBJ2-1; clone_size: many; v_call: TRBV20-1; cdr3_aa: CSARGGTRDEQFF; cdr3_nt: TGCAGCGCGAGGGGGGGGACCCGGGATGAGCAGTTCTTC
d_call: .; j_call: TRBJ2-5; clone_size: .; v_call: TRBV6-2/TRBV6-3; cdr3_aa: CASRSSKGRQTQYF; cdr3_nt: TGTGCCAGCCGGAGCTCAAAGGGGAGGCAGACCCAGTACTTC
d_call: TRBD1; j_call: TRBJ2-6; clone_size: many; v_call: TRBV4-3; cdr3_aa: CASSQDRQGVWANVLTF; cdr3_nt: TGCGCCAGCAGCCAAGATCGGCAGGGGGTGTGGGCCAACGTCCTGACTTTC
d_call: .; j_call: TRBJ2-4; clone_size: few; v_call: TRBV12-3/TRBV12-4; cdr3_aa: CASSRLFINIQYF; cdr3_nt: TGTGCCAGCAGTAGACTATTTATAAACATTCAGTACTTC
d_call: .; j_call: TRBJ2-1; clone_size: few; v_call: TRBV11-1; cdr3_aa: CASNLGRDRNEQFF; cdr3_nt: TGTGCCAGCAATTTGGGCAGGGACCGGAATGAGCAGTTCTTC
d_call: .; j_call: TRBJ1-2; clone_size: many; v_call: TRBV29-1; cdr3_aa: CSVGTAFSYGYTF; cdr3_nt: TGCAGCGTTGGGACAGCGTTCTCCTATGGCTACACCTTC